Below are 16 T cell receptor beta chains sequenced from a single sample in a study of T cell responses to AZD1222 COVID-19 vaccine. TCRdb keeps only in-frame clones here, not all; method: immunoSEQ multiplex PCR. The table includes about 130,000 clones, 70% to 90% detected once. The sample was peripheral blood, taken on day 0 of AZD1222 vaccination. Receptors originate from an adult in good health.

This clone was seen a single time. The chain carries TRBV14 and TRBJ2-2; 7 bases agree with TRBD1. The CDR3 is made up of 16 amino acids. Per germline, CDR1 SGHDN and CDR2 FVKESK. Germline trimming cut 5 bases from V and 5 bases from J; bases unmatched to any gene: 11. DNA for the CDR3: TGTGCCAGCAGCACAATTACGCAGGGGGTTACCGGGGAGCTGTTTTTT. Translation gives CASSTITQGVTGELFF.

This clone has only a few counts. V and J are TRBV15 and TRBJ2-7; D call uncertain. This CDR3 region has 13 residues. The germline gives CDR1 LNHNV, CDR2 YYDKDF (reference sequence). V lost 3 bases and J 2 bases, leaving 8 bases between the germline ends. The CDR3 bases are TGTGCCACCAGCAGCTTTGACACCTACGAGCAGTACTTC. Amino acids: CATSSFDTYEQYF.

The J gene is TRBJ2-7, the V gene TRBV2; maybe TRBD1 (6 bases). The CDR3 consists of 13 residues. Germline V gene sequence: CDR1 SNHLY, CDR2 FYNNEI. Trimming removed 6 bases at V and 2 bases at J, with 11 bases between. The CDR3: CASSRGQTYEQYF. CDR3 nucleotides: TGTGCCAGCAGCAGAGGACAGACCTACGAGCAGTACTTC.

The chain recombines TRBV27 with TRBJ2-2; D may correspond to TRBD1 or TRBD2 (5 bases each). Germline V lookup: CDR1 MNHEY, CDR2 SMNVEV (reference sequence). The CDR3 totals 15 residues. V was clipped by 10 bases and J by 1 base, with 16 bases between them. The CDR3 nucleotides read TGTGCCACCAAATTAAGGGGACGGAACACCGGGGAGCTGTTTTTT. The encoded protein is CATKLRGRNTGELFF.

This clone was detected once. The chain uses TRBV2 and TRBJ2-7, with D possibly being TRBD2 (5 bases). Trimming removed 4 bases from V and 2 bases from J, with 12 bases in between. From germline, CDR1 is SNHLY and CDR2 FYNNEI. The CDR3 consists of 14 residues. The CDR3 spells CASSASGITYEQYF. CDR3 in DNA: TGTGCCAGCAGTGCCTCCGGGATTACCTACGAGCAGTACTTC.

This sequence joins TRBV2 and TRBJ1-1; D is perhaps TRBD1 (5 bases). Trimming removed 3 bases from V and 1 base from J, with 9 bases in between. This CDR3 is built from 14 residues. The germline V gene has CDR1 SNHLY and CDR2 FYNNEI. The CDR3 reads CASSERQGNTEAFF. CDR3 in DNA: TGTGCCAGCAGTGAGAGGCAGGGGAACACTGAAGCTTTCTTT.

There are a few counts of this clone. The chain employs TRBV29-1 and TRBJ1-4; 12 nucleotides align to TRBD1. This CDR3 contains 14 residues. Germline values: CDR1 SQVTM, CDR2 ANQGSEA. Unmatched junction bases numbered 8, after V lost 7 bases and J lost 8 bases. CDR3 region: CSAWGQGAVEKLFF. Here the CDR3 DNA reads TGCAGCGCCTGGGGACAGGGGGCTGTGGAAAAACTGTTTTTT.

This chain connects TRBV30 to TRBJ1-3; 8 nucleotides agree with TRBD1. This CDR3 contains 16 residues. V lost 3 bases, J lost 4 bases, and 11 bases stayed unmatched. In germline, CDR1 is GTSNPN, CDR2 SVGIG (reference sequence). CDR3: CAWSYGGQGGGNTIYF. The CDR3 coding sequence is TGTGCCTGGAGCTATGGAGGACAGGGTGGCGGAAACACCATATATTTT. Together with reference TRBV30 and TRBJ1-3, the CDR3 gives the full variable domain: SQTIHQWPATLVQPVGSPLSLECTVEGTSNPNLYWYRQAAGRGLQLLFYSVGIGQISSEVPQNLSASRPQDRQFILSSKKLLLSDSGFYLCAWSYGGQGGGNTIYFGEGSWLTVV.

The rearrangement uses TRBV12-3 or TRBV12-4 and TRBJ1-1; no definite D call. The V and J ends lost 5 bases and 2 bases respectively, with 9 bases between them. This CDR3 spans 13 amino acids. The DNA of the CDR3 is TGTGCCAGCAGTATCAAAGCCAACACTGAAGCTTTCTTT. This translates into CASSIKANTEAFF.

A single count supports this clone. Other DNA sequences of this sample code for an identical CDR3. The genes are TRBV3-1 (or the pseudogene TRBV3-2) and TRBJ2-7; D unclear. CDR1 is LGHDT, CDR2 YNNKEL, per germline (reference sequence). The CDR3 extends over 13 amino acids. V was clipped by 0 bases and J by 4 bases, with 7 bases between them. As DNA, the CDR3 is TGTGCCAGCAGCCAAGAATTCCCGTACGAGCAGTACTTC. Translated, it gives CASSQEFPYEQYF.

The CDR3, as DNA: TGCGCCAGCAGCCCCGGACTAGCGGGAGTAGATACGCAGTATTTT. Its protein is CASSPGLAGVDTQYF. This chain uses TRBV5-1 with TRBJ2-3, with TRBD2 matching 13 bases. The trim removed 4 bases at V and 5 bases at J, leaving 4 bases unmatched. Germline values: CDR1 SGHRS, CDR2 YFSETQ. This CDR3 spans 15 amino acids. Together with reference TRBV5-1 and TRBJ2-3, the CDR3 gives the full variable domain: KAGVTQTPRYLIKTRGQQVTLSCSPISGHRSVSWYQQTPGQGLQFLFEYFSETQRNKGNFPGRFSGRQFSNSRSEMNVSTLELGDSALYLCASSPGLAGVDTQYFGPGTRLTVL.

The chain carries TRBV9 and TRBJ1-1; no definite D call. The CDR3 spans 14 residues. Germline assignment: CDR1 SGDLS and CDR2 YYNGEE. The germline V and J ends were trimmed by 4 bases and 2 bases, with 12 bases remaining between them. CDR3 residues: CASSRTPVNTEAFF. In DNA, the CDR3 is TGTGCCAGCAGCCGTACACCGGTAAACACTGAAGCTTTCTTT.

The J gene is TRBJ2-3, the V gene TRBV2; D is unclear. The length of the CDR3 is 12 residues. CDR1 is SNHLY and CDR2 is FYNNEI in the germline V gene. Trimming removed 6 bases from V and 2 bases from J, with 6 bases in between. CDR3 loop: CASRTDTDTQYF. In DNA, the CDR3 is TGTGCCAGCAGAACGGACACAGATACGCAGTATTTT.

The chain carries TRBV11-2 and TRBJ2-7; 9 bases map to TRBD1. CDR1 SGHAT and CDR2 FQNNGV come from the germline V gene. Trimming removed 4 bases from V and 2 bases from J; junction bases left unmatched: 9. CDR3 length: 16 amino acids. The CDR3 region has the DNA TGTGCCAGCAGCTCCCCTCACGGGACAGGGCCCTACGAGCAGTACTTC. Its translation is CASSSPHGTGPYEQYF.

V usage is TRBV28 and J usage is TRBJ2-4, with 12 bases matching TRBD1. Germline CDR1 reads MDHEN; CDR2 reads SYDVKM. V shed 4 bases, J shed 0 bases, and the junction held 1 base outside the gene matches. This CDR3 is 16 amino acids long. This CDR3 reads CASSSGQGAAKNIQYF. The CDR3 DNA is TGTGCCAGCAGTTCGGGACAGGGGGCAGCCAAAAACATTCAGTACTTC.

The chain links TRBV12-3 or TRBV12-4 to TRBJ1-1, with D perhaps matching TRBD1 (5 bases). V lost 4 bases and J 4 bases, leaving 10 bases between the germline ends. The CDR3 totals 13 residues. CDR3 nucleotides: TGTGCCAGCAGTTCAGGGTATGGCACTGAAGCTTTCTTT. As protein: CASSSGYGTEAFF.